These 27 T cell receptor beta chains came from one sample sequenced in a study of shared clonotypes between healthy human individuals. The repertoire was sequenced with immunoSEQ multiplex PCR; TCRdb's copy has only in-frame clones and lacks some. The data hold about 1 million clones, with more than 65% observed a single time. The sample comprised memory CD4+ T cells sorted from blood. Regarding subset: CD45RA-negative fraction. These receptors were obtained from a young man in good health.

V usage is TRBV5-1 and J usage is TRBJ2-7; 8 bases are shared with TRBD1. In germline, CDR1 is SGHRS, CDR2 YFSETQ. V lost 2 bases, J lost 6 bases, and 10 bases stayed unmatched. CDR3 size: 15 residues. The CDR3 sequence is CASSLQGGEMSEQYF. For the CDR3, the DNA is TGCGCCAGCAGCTTACAGGGGGGAGAAATGAGCGAGCAGTACTTC.

This chain uses TRBV6-6 with TRBJ1-4, with 8 bases that match TRBD1. The CDR3 length is 15 residues. V shed 2 bases, J shed 8 bases, and the junction held 7 bases outside the gene matches. Germline V gives CDR1 MNHNY, CDR2 SVGAGI (reference sequence). This CDR3 is CASSYHTGGKEKLFF. The CDR3 coding sequence is TGTGCCAGCAGTTACCATACAGGGGGAAAGGAAAAACTGTTTTTT.

This chain links TRBV27 with TRBJ2-2; D is undetermined. Trimming pared 2 bases from V and 8 bases from J, leaving 9 bases between. Germline loops: CDR1 MNHEY, CDR2 SMNVEV (reference sequence). This CDR3 contains 13 residues. DNA of the CDR3: TGTGCCAGCAGTTTAATCGGTTTTGGGGAGCTGTTTTTT. This codes for CASSLIGFGELFF.

This sequence joins TRBV27 and TRBJ1-5; a weak D match, TRBD1 (5 bases). CDR3 length equals 15 residues. CDR1 and CDR2 (germline): MNHEY, SMNVEV (reference sequence). V gave up 3 bases and J gave up 4 bases, with 13 bases separating them. Here the CDR3 reads CASSFASGLNQPQHF. The CDR3 DNA reads as TGTGCCAGCAGTTTTGCGTCAGGGCTTAATCAGCCCCAGCATTTT.

This chain joins TRBV6-5 and TRBJ2-2, with unresolved D. There are 14 residues in the CDR3. Germline assignment: CDR1 MNHEY and CDR2 SVGAGI. Trimming removed 5 bases from V and 4 bases from J, with 11 bases in between. Here the CDR3 DNA reads TGTGCCAGCAGTCCCGACATCGGCACCGGGGAGCTGTTTTTT. This gives the protein CASSPDIGTGELFF.

The chain uses TRBV5-6 and TRBJ2-3, with TRBD2 as a possible D gene (6 bases). Germline V gene lookup returns CDR1 SGHDT and CDR2 YYEEEE. Trimming stripped 0 bases from V and 3 bases from J, with 11 bases between. The CDR3 length is 15 residues. CDR3: CASSLGGLMTDTQYF. The CDR3 nucleotides are TGTGCCAGCAGCTTGGGGGGACTGATGACAGATACGCAGTATTTT.

In this sample, this clone turned up a few times. The V call is TRBV7-6, the J call TRBJ1-1; no reliable D call. Trimming shortened V by 8 bases and J by 3 bases, and 7 bases separated the two germline ends. The CDR3 is made up of 11 amino acids. The germline CDR1 and CDR2 sequences are SGHVS and FNYEAQ. CDR3 bases: TGTGCCAGCGGATTCGACACTGAAGCTTTCTTT. The encoded protein is CASGFDTEAFF. The complete variable domain, with remaining parts taken from reference TRBV7-6 and TRBJ1-1, reads GAGVSQSPRYKVTKRGQDVALRCDPISGHVSLYWYRQALGQGPEFLTYFNYEAQQDKSGLPNDRFSAERPEGSISTLTIQRTEQRDSAMYRCASGFDTEAFFGQGTRLTVV.

A remark on this clone: A read error may be the cause here, since a much bigger clone is one base away. V is TRBV5-6 and J is TRBJ2-7; 8 bases fit TRBD1. Germline trimming cut 0 bases from V and 2 bases from J; bases unmatched to any gene: 1. The V gene's germline CDR1 is SGHDT and CDR2 YYEEEE. The CDR3 totals 14 residues. The CDR3 nucleotides are TGTGCCAGCAGCTTGGCAGGGGGCACCTACGAGCAGTACTTC. It codes for CASSLAGGTYEQYF.

This clone has just a few counts. J is TRBJ2-7 and V is TRBV10-3; D possibly corresponds to TRBD2 (8 bases). CDR3 length equals 16 residues. Germline V gene data show CDR1 as ENHRY and CDR2 as SYGVKD. The V end lost 7 bases, the J end lost 0 bases, and 19 bases lay between the germline ends. Here the CDR3 DNA reads TGTGCCATCAAAACGGGAGGGGGCCACCTCTCCTACGAGCAGTACTTC. This gives the protein CAIKTGGGHLSYEQYF.

The chain combines TRBV6-5 with TRBJ1-4; D is ambiguous. Trimming took 6 bases from V and 8 from J, leaving 19 bases between them. The CDR3 spans 15 residues. Germline-derived CDR1 and CDR2 are MNHEY and SVGAGI. The CDR3 loop is CASRGTVNLREKLFF. The CDR3 bases are TGTGCCAGCAGGGGTACAGTTAACTTAAGAGAAAAACTGTTTTTT.

The V call is TRBV7-8, the J call TRBJ1-1, with no clear D. Germline assignment: CDR1 SGHVS and CDR2 FQNEAQ. The CDR3 runs to 14 residues. Trimming left V 1 base short and J 2 bases short, with 8 bases between. CDR3: CASSLGEKNTEAFF. DNA for the CDR3: TGTGCCAGCAGCTTAGGGGAGAAAAACACTGAAGCTTTCTTT.

A note on this clone: Distinct nucleotide sequences in the sample also encode this CDR3. V gene TRBV7-2 combines with J gene TRBJ2-2, with no clear D. Germline CDR1 and CDR2: SGHTA and FQGNSA. The V end lost 5 bases, the J end lost 6 bases, and 4 bases lay between the germline ends. CDR3 size: 11 residues. The CDR3 nucleotides read TGTGCCAGCAGCGCCCCCGGGGAGCTGTTTTTT. Its translation: CASSAPGELFF.

This clone is a singleton in its sample. The rearrangement uses TRBV6-5 and TRBJ1-3; 9 positions match TRBD1. The germline V gene encodes CDR1 MNHEY and CDR2 SVGAGI. The CDR3 contains 14 residues. J lost 4 bases, V lost 7 bases, and 5 bases had no gene match. The CDR3 region has the DNA TGTGCCAGCAAACAGGGGGCGGAAGGAAACACCATATATTTT. As protein: CASKQGAEGNTIYF.

This chain uses TRBV25-1 with TRBJ1-4; D uncertain. The CDR3 has 11 amino acids. CDR1 and CDR2 (germline): MGHDK, SYGVNS. The V and J ends lost 6 bases and 9 bases respectively, with 8 bases between them. CDR3 amino acids: CASSAMKKLFF. As DNA, the CDR3 is TGTGCCAGCAGCGCAATGAAAAAACTGTTTTTT.

The genes are TRBV29-1 and TRBJ1-6; 11 nucleotides match TRBD1. J was trimmed by 7 bases and V by 6 bases; bases with no gene match: 8. The germline gives CDR1 SQVTM, CDR2 ANQGSEA. The CDR3 runs to 15 residues. Written as DNA, the CDR3 is TGCAGCGTCACGCCCGGGACAGGGGGGAATTCACCCCTCCACTTT. Amino acids: CSVTPGTGGNSPLHF.

This clone was detected once. The CDR3 protein is CASLARQEAYEQYF. The DNA for the CDR3 is TGTGCCAGCCTGGCCCGACAGGAGGCCTACGAGCAGTACTTC. This chain connects TRBV28 to TRBJ2-7; maybe TRBD1 (6 bases). V lost 8 bases to trimming and J lost 2 bases, with 16 bases between them. Germline loops: CDR1 MDHEN, CDR2 SYDVKM. The CDR3 is 14 residues long.

The rearrangement links TRBV7-3 to TRBJ2-1; D unclear. Germline CDR1 and CDR2: SGHTA and FQGTGA. The CDR3 consists of 16 residues. V was cut by 0 bases and J by 7 bases, with 16 bases left in between. The CDR3 sequence is CASSLTLSGFRNEQFF. The CDR3 nucleotides read TGTGCCAGCAGCTTAACGCTTTCCGGGTTCAGGAATGAGCAGTTCTTC.

The genes are TRBV10-3 and TRBJ2-1; D not certain. Trimming shortened V by 3 bases and J by 4 bases, and 22 bases separated the two germline ends. This CDR3 is 18 amino acids long. Germline loops: CDR1 ENHRY, CDR2 SYGVKD. The CDR3 DNA reads as TGTGCCATCAGTGAATCTCGTCTATTGCCCGTCGTGTACAATGAGCAGTTCTTC. It is translated as CAISESRLLPVVYNEQFF.

Written as DNA, the CDR3 is TGTGCCAGCAGTTACGGCGGGGAGCTGTTTTTT. Translation: CASSYGGELFF. The rearrangement uses TRBV6-5 and TRBJ2-2; no clear D. Between the trimmed V and J ends, which lost 2 bases and 7 bases, there was a span of 2 bases. This CDR3 is built from 11 residues. The V gene's germline CDR1 is MNHEY and CDR2 SVGAGI.

CDR3 DNA sequence: TGCGCCAGCAGCCGAAAAGGACAGGGAGCAACTAATGAAAAACTGTTTTTT. Protein: CASSRKGQGATNEKLFF. The chain joins TRBV4-3 to TRBJ1-4, with 8 bases identical to TRBD1. Germline values: CDR1 LGHNA, CDR2 YSLEER. Losses at the gene ends were 4 bases for V and 0 bases for J; bases not matched to a gene: 7. The CDR3 extends over 17 amino acids.

V usage is TRBV11-2 and J usage is TRBJ2-2, with 8 bases that match TRBD1. The V gene end was trimmed by 0 bases and the J gene end by 4 bases; junction bases not matched to a gene: 7. CDR3 length: 17 residues. Per the germline V gene, CDR1 is SGHAT and CDR2 is FQNNGV. CDR3 in amino acids: CASSLDPQGAGTGELFF. The CDR3 bases are TGTGCCAGCAGCTTAGATCCGCAGGGGGCGGGCACCGGGGAGCTGTTTTTT.

The J gene is TRBJ2-5, the V gene TRBV30; TRBD2 matches 9 bases. V lost 4 bases and J lost 5; bases outside the gene matches: 17. CDR1 is GTSNPN and CDR2 is SVGIG in the germline V gene (reference sequence). This CDR3 contains 17 residues. The CDR3 DNA reads TGTGCCTGGACGACTTTTAGCGGGAGCAAGGCCACGGAGACCCAGTACTTC. It is translated as CAWTTFSGSKATETQYF.

This chain connects TRBV5-1 to TRBJ2-5; D is unclear. The CDR3 covers 16 residues. The germline V gene encodes CDR1 SGHRS and CDR2 YFSETQ. V shed 0 bases and J shed 1 base, with 13 bases lying between them. The CDR3 DNA reads TGCGCCAGCAGCTTGGGTGGCGAACGAGCCCAAGAGACCCAGTACTTC. This translates into CASSLGGERAQETQYF.

J is TRBJ1-5 and V is TRBV7-2; D remains ambiguous. The CDR3 spans 17 residues. The V and J ends lost 1 base and 2 bases respectively, with 15 bases between them. Germline lookup yields CDR1 SGHTA and CDR2 FQGNSA. CDR3 nucleotides: TGTGCCAGCAGCTTAGGTGGGGAGGGCTTAGGCAATCAGCCCCAGCATTTT. Translating gives CASSLGGEGLGNQPQHF.

The rearrangement joins TRBV5-4 to TRBJ2-1; TRBD2 agrees at 8 bases. The germline CDR1 and CDR2 sequences are SGHNT and YYREEE (reference sequence). This CDR3 is built from 13 residues. Unmatched junction bases numbered 6, after V lost 4 bases and J lost 9 bases. CDR3 amino acids: CASSVKTSVEQFF. The CDR3 DNA sequence: TGTGCCAGCAGCGTGAAGACTAGCGTTGAGCAGTTCTTC.

This rearrangement joins TRBV2 to TRBJ1-6; D is possibly TRBD1 (5 bases). The germline V gene has CDR1 SNHLY and CDR2 FYNNEI. Trimming shortened V by 7 bases and J by 7 bases, and 14 bases separated the two germline ends. This CDR3 contains 14 residues. DNA of the CDR3: TGTGCCAGCATCTCGGACAAGCGGAATTCACCCCTCCACTTT. Protein: CASISDKRNSPLHF. The variable domain in full, with the rest retrieved from reference TRBV2 and TRBJ1-6, is EPEVTQTPSHQVTQMGQEVILRCVPISNHLYFYWYRQILGQKVEFLVSFYNNEISEKSEIFDDQFSVERPDGSNFTLKIRSTKLEDSAMYFCASISDKRNSPLHFGNGTRLTVT.

V gene TRBV18 combines with J gene TRBJ2-7; 13 positions agree with TRBD2. The CDR3 is made up of 16 amino acids. J was trimmed by 6 bases and V by 3 bases; bases with no gene match: 8. Germline V lookup: CDR1 KGHSH, CDR2 LQKENI. DNA of the CDR3: TGTGCCAGCTCACCTGAGACGGGACTAGCGGGAAGCGAGCAGTACTTC. It codes for CASSPETGLAGSEQYF.